The sequence of this TCR beta chain was determined in a study of blood T cell repertoires in COVID-19. J gave up 3 bases and V 4 bases, and 6 bases lay outside the gene matches. This CDR3 has 15 residues. Germline CDR1 is SGHVS and CDR2 is FNYEAQ. Data came from immunoSEQ multiplex PCR; TCRdb stores just in-frame clones and leaves some out. This table holds 80,000 or so clones, approximately 85% found once. The source material was peripheral blood. This clonotype originated in a man aged 45 to 65 with COVID-19, enrolled during active disease. The chain combines TRBV7-6 with TRBJ1-1, with 9 bases matching TRBD1. As DNA, the CDR3 is TGTGCCAGCAGCTCGGGACAGGGTGATCACACTGAAGCTTTCTTT. It yields the protein CASSSGQGDHTEAFF.